This TCR beta chain is drawn from a study of shared clonotypes between healthy human individuals. The germline V gene has CDR1 SGHNT and CDR2 YENEEA. Trimming shortened V by 3 bases and J by 1 base, and 8 bases separated the two germline ends. The CDR3 is 14 residues long. Sorted subsets were amplified in replicate PCRs using 200 to 250 ng DNA, 32,000 or so T cell genomes. Authors' processing steps: There were no quality scores in the junction-only immunoSEQ sequences, so filtering differed. The repertoire was sequenced with immunoSEQ multiplex PCR; TCRdb's copy has only in-frame clones and lacks some. Clone size and V and J calls were adopted from that table, with D and trimming inferred from the DNA. The sample carries around 2.5 million clones, 80% to 95% recorded once. General study points: The study found approximately 5% of naive CD4 clonotypes shared across a few donors.

Of note for this clone: The antigen is undetermined.

This receptor was obtained from a young man in good health. Some clones in this sample may be carry-over from other donors' samples. Sequenced input: naive CD4+ T cells from PBMCs. The subset denotes: CD45RA+ positively selected. The chain uses TRBV11-3 and TRBJ2-3; a possible D gene is TRBD2 (6 bases). The CDR3 sequence is CASSFSGGTDTQYF. In DNA form, the CDR3 reads TGTGCCAGCAGCTTTAGCGGAGGCACAGATACGCAGTATTTT.